This T cell receptor beta chain was retrieved from a study of blood T cell repertoires in COVID-19. Study context: Sites across the United States, Italy and Spain contributed samples from acute and convalescent COVID-19. T cells, B-cell-depleted T cells, or PBMCs provided the cDNA or gDNA that served as material.

Participant reports of clinical history set cohort assignment. The germline V gene has CDR1 MNHEY and CDR2 SVGEGT. The CDR3 length is 14 residues. V was cut by 2 bases and J by 5 bases, with 13 bases left in between. In the original analysis: Amplification of reference gene primers was used by the study to estimate nucleated cell counts. TCRdb's copy holds only in-frame clones and misses some; the assay was immunoSEQ multiplex PCR. The DNA was the basis for D and trimming; V, J and clone size are from that table. Of fewer than 250,000 clones listed, about 87% are singletons. The specimen sequenced was PBMCs or T cells enriched from blood (not recorded which). The clonotype was recovered from a woman aged 25 to 39 with acute COVID-19. V and J are TRBV6-2 or TRBV6-3 and TRBJ2-7, with D unclear. Here the CDR3 reads CASSYEVLGHEQYF. The CDR3 DNA reads as TGTGCCAGCAGTTACGAGGTTTTAGGTCACGAGCAGTACTTC.